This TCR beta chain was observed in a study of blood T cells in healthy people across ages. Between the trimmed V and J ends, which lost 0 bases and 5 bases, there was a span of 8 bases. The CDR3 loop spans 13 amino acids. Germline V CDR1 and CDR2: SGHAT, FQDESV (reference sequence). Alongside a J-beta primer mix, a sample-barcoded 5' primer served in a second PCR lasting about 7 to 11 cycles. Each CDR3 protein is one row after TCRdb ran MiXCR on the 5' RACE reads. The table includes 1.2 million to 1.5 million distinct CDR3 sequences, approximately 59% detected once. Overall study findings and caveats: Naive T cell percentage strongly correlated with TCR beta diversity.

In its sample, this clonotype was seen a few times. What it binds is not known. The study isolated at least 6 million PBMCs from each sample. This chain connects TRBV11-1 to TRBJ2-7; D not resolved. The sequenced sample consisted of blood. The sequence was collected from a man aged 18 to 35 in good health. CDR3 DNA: TGTGCCAGCAGCTTAGCCGACCCTAACGAGCAGTACTTC. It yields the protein CASSLADPNEQYF.